These 8 T cell receptor beta chains originate from one sample sequenced in a study of Graves' ophthalmopathy and Graves' hyperthyroidism (dated by TCRdb to the late 2010s). TCRdb records Illumina HiSeq 2000 as the sequencer. For repertoire sequencing, the TCR beta CDR3 regions were amplified from RNA transcripts. The first round was an RT-PCR using HTBI primers with the Qiagen OneStep RT-PCR kit, and this first round was followed by a second-round multiplex PCR, then size selection and purification. The public reads were reprocessed in TCRdb via fastp at Q25 and MiXCR, keeping in-frame beta chains. Every distinct CDR3 protein forms one entry, paired with its most common genes and DNA. Within this sample are approximately 380,000 distinct CDR3 sequences, with around 21% of them counted one time only. The ten largest clones represent under 3.5% of the sample. The sample consisted of peripheral blood. Source of these receptors: a woman younger than 35 with stable Graves' hyperthyroidism. Donor details come from another sample of the same person, matched by shared clones.

This clonotype was detected many times. The chain uses TRBV6-2 or TRBV6-3 and TRBJ2-7; 13 nucleotides match TRBD2. Germline CDR1 is MNHEY and CDR2 is SVGEGT. V lost 2 bases to trimming and J lost 8 bases; unmatched junction nucleotides: 6. The CDR3 covers 15 residues. CDR3 sequence (DNA): TGTGCCAGCAGTTACGGAGGGACTAGCGGGGAGAAGCAGTACTTC. Protein sequence: CASSYGGTSGEKQYF.

This clonotype was found many times. CDR3 nucleotide sequence: TGTGCCAGCGTGAGCGGACAGGGGGTCGAAGAGACCCAGTACTTC. This translates into CASVSGQGVEETQYF. This chain links TRBV2 with TRBJ2-5; 10 bases map to TRBD1. The CDR3 has 15 residues. The germline gives CDR1 SNHLY, CDR2 FYNNEI. The J segment lost 3 bases and the V segment lost 8 bases, leaving 9 bases of the junction unmatched.

This clonotype came up many times. The chain links TRBV28 to TRBJ2-7, with TRBD1 matching 9 bases. Germline-derived CDR1 and CDR2 are MDHEN and SYDVKM. The V segment lost 4 bases and the J segment 3 bases; nucleotides outside the gene matches: 4. The CDR3 length is 14 residues. CDR3 in amino acids: CASSSRDRVYEQYF. For the CDR3, the DNA is TGTGCCAGCAGTTCACGGGACAGGGTCTACGAGCAGTACTTC.

This clonotype showed up many times. J is TRBJ2-7 and V is TRBV7-2, with 8 positions matching TRBD1. The CDR3 sequence is 14 residues long. Germline loops: CDR1 SGHTA, CDR2 FQGNSA. V was clipped by 4 bases and J by 0 bases; unmatched bases: 2. CDR3 amino acids: CASSSQGASYEQYF. CDR3 DNA sequence: TGTGCCAGCAGCTCCCAGGGGGCCTCCTACGAGCAGTACTTC.

The chain couples TRBV28 to TRBJ2-7; D possibly corresponds to TRBD1 (6 bases). Trimming left V 5 bases short and J 9 bases short, with 17 bases between. Germline loops: CDR1 MDHEN, CDR2 SYDVKM. The CDR3 is made up of 13 amino acids. The CDR3: CASSPQGNNGQYF. CDR3 nucleotides: TGTGCCAGCAGTCCACAGGGAAACAACGGGCAGTACTTC.

V is TRBV10-3 and J is TRBJ2-4; no definite D call. The CDR3 extends over 13 amino acids. The ends were cut back, 3 bases at V and 13 bases at J, with 16 bases in the middle. Germline CDR1 is ENHRY and CDR2 is SYGVKD. Here the CDR3 reads CAISDSPDRAQYF. The CDR3, as DNA: TGTGCCATCAGTGACTCGCCGGACCGGGCCCAGTACTTC.

This clonotype has ten or more counts. This rearrangement joins TRBV7-8 to TRBJ1-5; 7 nucleotides agree with TRBD1. The CDR3 spans 12 residues. Trimming at V came to 6 bases and at J to 5 bases, leaving 1 base not matched to a gene. CDR1 and CDR2 (germline): SGHVS, FQNEAQ. The CDR3 DNA sequence: TGTGCCAGCAGAACAGGGGATCAGCCCCAGCATTTT. Protein: CASRTGDQPQHF.

This clonotype showed up just a few times. A read error may account for a junction end that differs from germline. The genes are TRBV13 and TRBJ2-5; 7 bases are shared with TRBD1. Germline V gene sequence: CDR1 PRHDT, CDR2 FYEKMQ (reference sequence). The CDR3 is 14 amino acids. CDR3 DNA sequence: TGTGCCAGCAGTCCTACAGGGGTTTGGGAGACCCAGGACTTC. Amino acid sequence: CASSPTGVWETQDF.